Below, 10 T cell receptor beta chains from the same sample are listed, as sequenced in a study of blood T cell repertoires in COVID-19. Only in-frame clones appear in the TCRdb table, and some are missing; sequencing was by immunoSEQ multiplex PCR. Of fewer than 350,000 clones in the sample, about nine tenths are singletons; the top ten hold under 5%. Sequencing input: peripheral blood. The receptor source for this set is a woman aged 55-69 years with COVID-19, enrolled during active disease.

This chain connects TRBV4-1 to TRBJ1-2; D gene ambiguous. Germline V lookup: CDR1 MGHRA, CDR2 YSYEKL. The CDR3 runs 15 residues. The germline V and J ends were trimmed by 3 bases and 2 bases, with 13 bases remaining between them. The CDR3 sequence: CASSHPSTGNYGYTF. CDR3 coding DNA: TGCGCCAGCAGCCACCCAAGTACCGGGAACTATGGCTACACCTTC.

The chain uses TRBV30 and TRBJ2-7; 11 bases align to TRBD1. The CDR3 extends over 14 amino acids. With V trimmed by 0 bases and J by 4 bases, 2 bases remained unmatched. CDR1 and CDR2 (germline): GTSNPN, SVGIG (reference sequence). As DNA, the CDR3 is TGTGCCTGGAGTGTAGGACAGGGGGCATACGAGCAGTACTTC. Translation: CAWSVGQGAYEQYF.

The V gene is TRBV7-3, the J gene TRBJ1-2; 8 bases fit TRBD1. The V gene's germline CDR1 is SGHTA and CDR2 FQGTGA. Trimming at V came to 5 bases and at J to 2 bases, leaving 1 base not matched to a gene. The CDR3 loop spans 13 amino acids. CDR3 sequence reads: CASSRTGNYGYTF. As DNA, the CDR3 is TGTGCCAGCAGCCGGACAGGGAACTATGGCTACACCTTC.

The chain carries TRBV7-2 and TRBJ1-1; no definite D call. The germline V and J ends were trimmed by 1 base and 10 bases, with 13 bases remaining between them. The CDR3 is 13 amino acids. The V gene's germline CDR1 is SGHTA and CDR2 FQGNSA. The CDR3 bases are TGTGCCAGCAGCTTAGAAAGGCGGAGCAGAGCTTTCTTT. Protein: CASSLERRSRAFF.

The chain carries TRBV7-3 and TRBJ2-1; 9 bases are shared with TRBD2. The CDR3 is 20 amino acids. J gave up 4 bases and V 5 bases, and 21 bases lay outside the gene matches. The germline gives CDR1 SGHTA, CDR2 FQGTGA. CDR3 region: CASSPSLLAGRHKNYNEQFF. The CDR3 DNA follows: TGTGCCAGCAGCCCGAGCCTTCTAGCGGGGAGACACAAAAATTACAATGAGCAGTTCTTC.

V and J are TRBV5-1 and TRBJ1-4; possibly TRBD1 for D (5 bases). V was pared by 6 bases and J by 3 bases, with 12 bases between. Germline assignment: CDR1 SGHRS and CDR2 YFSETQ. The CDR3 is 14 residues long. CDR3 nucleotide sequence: TGCGCCAGCACGGTAGGGGTGCCTAATGAAAAACTGTTTTTT. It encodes CASTVGVPNEKLFF.

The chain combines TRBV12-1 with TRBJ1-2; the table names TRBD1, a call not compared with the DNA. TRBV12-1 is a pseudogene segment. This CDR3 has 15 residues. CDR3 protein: CASNSGQASNYGYTF. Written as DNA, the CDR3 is TGTGCCAGCAACTCTGGACAGGCCTCTAACTATGGCTACACCTTC.

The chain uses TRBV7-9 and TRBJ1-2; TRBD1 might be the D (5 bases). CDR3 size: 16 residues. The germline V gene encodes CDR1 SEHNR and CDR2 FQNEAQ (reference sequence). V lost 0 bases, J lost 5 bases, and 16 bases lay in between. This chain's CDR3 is CASSLAQPGLTYGYTF. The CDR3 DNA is TGTGCCAGCAGCTTAGCTCAGCCGGGACTGACGTATGGCTACACCTTC. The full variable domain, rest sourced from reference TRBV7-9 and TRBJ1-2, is DTGVSQNPRHKITKRGQNVTFRCDPISEHNRLYWYRQTLGQGPEFLTYFQNEAQLEKSRLLSDRFSAERPKGSFSTLEIQRTEQGDSAMYLCASSLAQPGLTYGYTFGSGTRLTVV.

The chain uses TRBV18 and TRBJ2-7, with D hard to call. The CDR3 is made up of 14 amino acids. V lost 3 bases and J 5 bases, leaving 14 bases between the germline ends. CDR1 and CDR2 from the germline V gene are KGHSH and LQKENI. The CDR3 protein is CASSPPVATDEQYF. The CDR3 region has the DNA TGTGCCAGCTCACCCCCGGTAGCAACCGACGAGCAGTACTTC.

CDR3 coding DNA: TGTGCCACCGAGGCAGGGGGCTATGGCTACACCTTC. Translated, it gives CATEAGGYGYTF. This rearrangement joins TRBV15 to TRBJ1-2; 7 bases map to TRBD1. J was trimmed by 4 bases and V by 8 bases; bases with no gene match: 4. The CDR3 totals 12 residues. From germline, CDR1 is LNHNV and CDR2 YYDKDF (reference sequence).